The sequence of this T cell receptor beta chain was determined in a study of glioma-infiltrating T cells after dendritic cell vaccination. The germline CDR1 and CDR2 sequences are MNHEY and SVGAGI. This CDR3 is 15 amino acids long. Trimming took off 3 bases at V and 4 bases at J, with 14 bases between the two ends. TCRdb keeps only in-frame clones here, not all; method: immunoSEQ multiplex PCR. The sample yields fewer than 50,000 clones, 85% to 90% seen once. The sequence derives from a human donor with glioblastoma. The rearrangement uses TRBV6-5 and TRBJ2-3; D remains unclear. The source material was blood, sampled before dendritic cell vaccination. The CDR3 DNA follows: TGTGCCAGCAGTTATACACATCGAGGAGCAGATACGCAGTATTTT. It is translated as CASSYTHRGADTQYF.